Sequencing of this TCR beta chain was carried out in a study of blood T cell repertoires in COVID-19. Study-wide context: Sites across the United States, Italy and Spain contributed samples from acute and convalescent COVID-19. In each case, the material was cDNA or gDNA derived from T cells, B-cell-depleted T cells, or PBMCs.

Trimming took off 4 bases at V and 0 bases at J, with 16 bases between the two ends. Germline loops: CDR1 LGHDT, CDR2 YNNKEL (reference sequence). CDR3 length: 17 amino acids. In the study's own analysis: Reference gene primer amplification gave estimated nucleated cell counts. Produced via immunoSEQ multiplex PCR; TCRdb's table is partial and in-frame only. That table supplies the V and J calls and clone size; D and trimming were determined from the DNA. The table shows 250,000 to 300,000 clones, with around 83% occurring only once. This clone was seen a single time. This receptor was taken from a man older than 75 with acute or convalescent COVID-19. The chain employs TRBV3-1 (or the pseudogene TRBV3-2) and TRBJ1-3; D gene unclear. The sequenced sample consisted of peripheral blood. DNA for the CDR3: TGTGCCAGCAGCCGACCCGGGTTAGGGAGCTCTGGAAACACCATATATTTT. Encoded protein: CASSRPGLGSSGNTIYF.